A single sample gave rise to the 20 T cell receptor beta chains below, sequenced in a study of T cell clonality in common variable immunodeficiency. Assay: immunoSEQ multiplex PCR; the TCRdb copy retains only in-frame clones and omits some. The sample was found to contain roughly 34,000 clones, and every one recurs. What was sequenced was peripheral blood mononuclear cells. The receptors were gathered from a person aged 18 to 75 in good health.

This clone showed up many times. The read gets to within 3 residues of the CDR3 end, and the germline J gene fills in the rest. The chain recombines TRBV15 with TRBJ2-1; 9 bases map to TRBD2. With V trimmed by 3 bases and J by 2 bases, 5 bases remained unmatched. The CDR3 contains 16 residues. From germline, CDR1 is LNHNV and CDR2 YYDKDF (reference sequence). The CDR3 protein is CATSSRLAATYNEQFF. The CDR3 bases that were read are TGTGCCACCAGCAGCCGACTAGCGGCTACCTACAATGAG.

In its sample, this clone was seen many times. The read is 3 residues too short to cover the CDR3 end, so that end is filled in from the germline J gene. V is TRBV28 and J is TRBJ2-3; 7 nucleotides match TRBD2. The V and J ends lost 0 bases and 2 bases, in that order; junction bases with no gene match: 2. Per germline, CDR1 MDHEN and CDR2 SYDVKM. The CDR3 is 15 residues long. The CDR3 sequence: CASSLWRGNTDTQYF. The DNA read from the CDR3 is TGTGCCAGCAGTTTATGGCGGGGGAACACAGATACG.

This clone was seen ten or more times. The CDR3 is cut off 3 residues early in the read; its end comes from the germline J gene. The chain links TRBV19 to TRBJ2-1, with D perhaps matching TRBD2 (5 bases). The ends were cut back, 4 bases at V and 0 bases at J, with 10 bases in the middle. This CDR3 has 15 residues. Per the germline V gene, CDR1 is LNHDA and CDR2 is SQIVND (reference sequence). The CDR3 here is CASSTSTSSYNEQFF. Incomplete CDR3 DNA: TGTGCCAGTAGTACCTCCACTAGCTCCTACAATGAG.

The sample holds many counts of this clone. Incomplete CDR3 DNA: TGTGCCAGCAGTCCCCACCAGCGGGGATCCTACAATGAG. It yields the protein CASSPHQRGSYNE. The full CDR3 protein reads CASSPHQRGSYNEQFF. This rearrangement joins TRBV12-3 or TRBV12-4 to TRBJ2-1, with 7 bases lining up with TRBD2. Read coverage stops 3 residues before the CDR3 terminus; the germline J gene supplies the remainder. V lost 5 bases and J lost 1; bases outside the gene matches: 8. This CDR3 has 16 residues.

Many counts were recorded for this clone. The read halts 3 residues ahead of the CDR3 end, with the missing end drawn from the germline J gene. The chain uses TRBV20-1 and TRBJ2-3, with 11 bases aligning to TRBD2. The CDR3 sequence is 16 residues long. Trimming took 0 bases from V and 3 from J; bases not matched to a gene: 5. Germline CDR1 DFQATT, CDR2 SNEGSKA (reference sequence). CDR3 DNA, as far as it was read: TGCAGTGCTAGAGATCCGGCTAGCGGGAGGACAGATACG. Amino acids: CSARDPASGRTDT. The full CDR3 protein reads CSARDPASGRTDTQYF.

This clone was seen repeatedly, ten times or more. Read coverage stops 3 residues before the CDR3 terminus; the germline J gene supplies the remainder. The chain links TRBV19 to TRBJ1-1, with D possibly TRBD1 on 5 matching bases. The CDR3 runs 14 residues. Per germline, CDR1 LNHDA and CDR2 SQIVND (reference sequence). V lost 2 bases and J 4 bases, leaving 11 bases between the germline ends. Incomplete CDR3 DNA: TGTGCCAGTAGTATACCAGGGCTGACCACTGAA. Its translation is CASSIPGLTTE. The full CDR3 is CASSIPGLTTEAFF.

This clone has a count of ten or more. The CDR3 end is not reached by the read, which stops 3 residues before it; the germline J gene fills it in. The V call is TRBV14, the J call TRBJ1-4; the D gene is possibly TRBD1 (5 bases). CDR3 length: 15 amino acids. V was shortened by 0 bases and J by 5 bases, with 10 bases between the two germline ends. Germline CDR1 reads SGHDN; CDR2 reads FVKESK. The CDR3 here is CASSQDWGENEKLFF. The CDR3 bases that were read are TGTGCCAGCAGCCAAGATTGGGGGGAGAATGAAAAA. Full variable domain (missing parts from reference TRBV14 and TRBJ1-4): EAGVTQFPSHSVIEKGQTVTLRCDPISGHDNLYWYRRVMGKEIKFLLHFVKESKQDESGMPNNRFLAERTGGTYSTLKVQPAELEDSGVYFCASSQDWGENEKLFFGSGTQLSVL.

This clone was detected many times. One junction end does not reproduce the germline sequence, and a read error may be involved. Read sequence stops 3 residues before the CDR3 end, and the germline J gene provides the missing end. This chain uses TRBV20-1 with TRBJ2-1, with D maybe TRBD2 (6 bases). The germline V gene encodes CDR1 DFQATT and CDR2 SNEGSKA (reference sequence). This CDR3 comprises 13 residues. The DNA read from the CDR3 is TGCAGTGCCAGAGGGCGGGGCTACAATGAG. This codes for CSARGRGYNE. The CDR3 as a whole reads CSARGRGYNEQFF.

This clone was detected many times. The read ends 3 residues before the CDR3 terminus; that terminus is restored from the germline J gene. This chain links TRBV7-9 with TRBJ1-2; 9 bases agree with TRBD1. CDR3 length: 13 residues. CDR1 is SEHNR, CDR2 FQNEAQ, per germline (reference sequence). The part of the CDR3 DNA that was read is TGTGCCAGCAGCGATCAGACAGGGGGAGGC. Protein sequence: CASSDQTGGG. In full, the CDR3 is CASSDQTGGGYTF. Using reference TRBV7-9 and TRBJ1-2 for the parts outside the CDR3, the full variable domain is DTGVSQNPRHKITKRGQNVTFRCDPISEHNRLYWYRQTLGQGPEFLTYFQNEAQLEKSRLLSDRFSAERPKGSFSTLEIQRTEQGDSAMYLCASSDQTGGGYTFGSGTRLTVV.

This clone occurred many times. The sequence runs out 3 residues before the end of the CDR3; the remainder is reconstructed from the germline J gene. This rearrangement joins TRBV5-1 to TRBJ1-1; 7 nucleotides align to TRBD1. Trimming removed 0 bases from V and 0 bases from J; junction bases left unmatched: 5. The CDR3 spans 16 residues. Per germline, CDR1 SGHRS and CDR2 YFSETQ. The CDR3 bases that were read are TGCGCCAGCAGCTTGGGGACAGGAGGCATGAACACTGAA. It encodes CASSLGTGGMNTE. The complete CDR3 protein is CASSLGTGGMNTEAFF.

At least ten counts were recorded for this clone. The CDR3 is cut off 3 residues early in the read; its end comes from the germline J gene. The chain joins TRBV5-1 to TRBJ2-5, with D possibly being TRBD2 (6 bases). The V end lost 4 bases, the J end lost 4 bases, and 17 bases lay between the germline ends. This CDR3 contains 15 residues. Germline V gives CDR1 SGHRS, CDR2 YFSETQ. CDR3 loop: CASSPEGRGGETQYF. CDR3 DNA, as far as it was read: TGCGCCAGCAGCCCGGAGGGGAGAGGAGGAGAGACC.

At least ten counts were recorded for this clone. The CDR3 is cut off 3 residues early in the read; its end comes from the germline J gene. This rearrangement joins TRBV2 to TRBJ1-5; D possibly corresponds to TRBD1 (6 bases). The CDR3 consists of 14 residues. CDR1 and CDR2 from the germline V gene are SNHLY and FYNNEI. V was shortened by 4 bases and J by 5 bases, with 12 bases between the two germline ends. CDR3 residues: CASSAEQGYQPQHF. The sequenced part of the CDR3 DNA is TGTGCCAGCAGTGCCGAACAGGGCTATCAGCCC.

Many counts were recorded for this clone. The CDR3 extends 3 residues past the end of the read, so its final part is completed from the germline J gene. Other nucleotide sequences from this sample produce the same CDR3. V gene TRBV20-1 combines with J gene TRBJ1-5; 9 bases line up with TRBD1. CDR1 is DFQATT, CDR2 SNEGSKA, per germline (reference sequence). The CDR3 has 15 amino acids. J lost 2 bases, V lost 0 bases, and 2 bases had no gene match. CDR3 protein: CSARDRDRGNQPQHF. The part of the CDR3 DNA that was read is TGCAGTGCTAGAGATCGGGACAGGGGCAATCAGCCC.

This clone was seen many times. The read terminates 3 residues ahead of where the CDR3 ends, so the germline J gene completes it. The chain is built from TRBV6-1 and TRBJ1-2; a weak D match, TRBD1 (6 bases). Germline V gene sequence: CDR1 MNHNS, CDR2 SASEGT. The CDR3 has 15 residues. Trimming pared 0 bases from V and 5 bases from J, leaving 13 bases between. The sequenced part of the CDR3 DNA is TGTGCCAGCAGTGAAGCCACAGGGTCCTTGTATGGC. Its protein is CASSEATGSLYG. The CDR3 in its entirety is CASSEATGSLYGYTF.

At least ten counts were recorded for this clone. The CDR3 reads CASSPSLTGWGTSGIYNEQFF. CDR3 bases read: TGCGCCAGCAGCCCCTCCCTGACAGGGTGGGGCACTAGCGGGATCTACAATGAG. The V and J genes are TRBV5-1 and TRBJ2-1; TRBD2 matches 10 bases. With the read ending 3 residues before the CDR3 end, the germline J gene is used to fill in that end. The CDR3 has 21 amino acids. The J segment lost 3 bases and the V segment lost 4 bases, leaving 22 bases of the junction unmatched. Germline values: CDR1 SGHRS, CDR2 YFSETQ.

This clone has at least ten counts. The read finishes 3 residues shy of the CDR3 end, and the germline J gene is used to complete it. J is TRBJ1-5 and V is TRBV20-1; D is unclear. Per the germline V gene, CDR1 is DFQATT and CDR2 is SNEGSKA (reference sequence). The CDR3 has 12 residues. The V end lost 4 bases, the J end lost 0 bases, and 4 bases lay between the germline ends. Partial CDR3 DNA: TGCAGTGCTACGGTTAGCAATCAGCCC. Its translation: CSATVSNQP. In full, the CDR3 reads CSATVSNQPQHF.

This clone was counted at least ten times. The read ends 3 residues early relative to the CDR3; the germline J gene fills the gap. The V gene is TRBV11-2, the J gene TRBJ2-2; D possibly corresponds to TRBD1 (6 bases). V lost 5 bases and J 2 bases, leaving 12 bases between the germline ends. CDR1 and CDR2 from the germline V gene are SGHAT and FQNNGV. CDR3 size: 15 residues. CDR3 protein: CASSAGQINTGELFF. The CDR3 bases that were read are TGTGCCAGCAGCGCCGGACAGATAAACACCGGGGAG.

This clone was observed many times. The read halts 3 residues ahead of the CDR3 end, with the missing end drawn from the germline J gene. V is TRBV18 and J is TRBJ2-3; 9 bases match TRBD2. Trimming took 0 bases from V and 5 from J; bases not matched to a gene: 6. The CDR3 consists of 16 residues. The germline V gene encodes CDR1 KGHSH and CDR2 LQKENI. Partial CDR3 DNA: TGTGCCAGCTCACCACCTCAACTAGCGGGCGGAGATACG. Protein sequence: CASSPPQLAGGDT. The entire CDR3 protein is CASSPPQLAGGDTQYF.

This clone has a count of ten or more. The read halts 3 residues ahead of the CDR3 end, with the missing end drawn from the germline J gene. The chain combines TRBV4-1 with TRBJ2-3; TRBD2 matches at 11 bases. The junction had 6 bases not matched to a gene; V was cut back by 1 base and J by 3 bases. CDR1 is MGHRA, CDR2 YSYEKL, per germline. There are 17 residues in the CDR3. The CDR3 here is CASSQALAGGTTDTQYF. The CDR3 bases that were read are TGCGCCAGCAGCCAAGCTCTAGCGGGAGGAACTACAGATACG.

The sample holds a few counts of this clone. The read finishes 3 residues shy of the CDR3 end, and the germline J gene is used to complete it. This chain uses TRBV7-1 with TRBJ2-2; 15 bases agree with TRBD2. TRBV7-1 falls under the ORF class, with uncertain function. The CDR3 is made up of 21 amino acids. The CDR3 DNA, read in part, is TGTGCCAGCAGCTCGGGACTAGCGGGAGGCCATATTTCCTCTGGGGCCAACGTG. This encodes CASSSGLAGGHISSGANV. The CDR3, in full, reads CASSSGLAGGHISSGANVLFF.